Described below is a single T cell receptor (beta chain) sequence and its context. This sample was included in a study of blood T cell repertoires in COVID-19. Study background: Some COVID-19 samples were acute and others convalescent; all came from the United States, Italy and Spain. Sources were T cells, B-cell-depleted T cells, or PBMCs; the material itself was cDNA or gDNA.

Original processing methods: From reference gene primer amplification, estimates of nucleated cell counts were derived. TCRdb's table, derived via immunoSEQ multiplex PCR, lists solely in-frame clones and lacks some. V, J and clone size are taken as reported in that table, and D and trimming were inferred from the DNA itself. The table shows 130,000 or so clones, with approximately 90% occurring only once. The CDR3 runs 13 residues. V lost 3 bases and J 2 bases, leaving 7 bases between the germline ends. Seattle patients were enrolled while actively infected and followed longitudinally. The sample taken for sequencing was peripheral blood. The sequence was obtained from a man aged 55 to 70 with COVID-19, enrolled during active disease. V is TRBV12-3 or TRBV12-4 and J is TRBJ1-1; D is unresolved. CDR3: CASSFGRNTEAFF. The CDR3 DNA follows: TGTGCCAGCAGTTTTGGCAGAAACACTGAAGCTTTCTTT.